The 2 T cell receptor beta chains reported below all come from one sample, sequenced in a study of PD-1 blockade in mismatch repair-deficient tumors. The data were produced by immunoSEQ multiplex PCR, yet TCRdb's version contains in-frame clones alone and is incomplete. The sample carries more than 90,000 clones, over 65% recorded once. The sequences come from peripheral blood, collected 60 to 65 weeks after starting pembrolizumab. Receptors were obtained from an adult with mismatch repair-deficient cancer.

J is TRBJ1-1 and V is TRBV4-2; D is uncertain. CDR1 and CDR2 from the germline V gene are LGHNA and YNFKEQ. The CDR3 has 11 amino acids. V gave up 1 base and J gave up 7 bases, with 4 bases separating them. CDR3 amino acids: CASSQGDEAFF. In DNA form, the CDR3 reads TGTGCCAGCAGCCAAGGGGATGAAGCTTTCTTT.

CDR3 region: CASSQEGSEKLFF. Written as DNA, the CDR3 is TGCGCCAGCAGCCAAGAAGGGTCTGAAAAACTGTTTTTT. The chain employs TRBV5-1 and TRBJ1-4, with D unresolved. The CDR3 extends over 13 amino acids. Germline CDR1 reads SGHRS; CDR2 reads YFSETQ. Trimming took off 4 bases at V and 7 bases at J, with 11 bases between the two ends.